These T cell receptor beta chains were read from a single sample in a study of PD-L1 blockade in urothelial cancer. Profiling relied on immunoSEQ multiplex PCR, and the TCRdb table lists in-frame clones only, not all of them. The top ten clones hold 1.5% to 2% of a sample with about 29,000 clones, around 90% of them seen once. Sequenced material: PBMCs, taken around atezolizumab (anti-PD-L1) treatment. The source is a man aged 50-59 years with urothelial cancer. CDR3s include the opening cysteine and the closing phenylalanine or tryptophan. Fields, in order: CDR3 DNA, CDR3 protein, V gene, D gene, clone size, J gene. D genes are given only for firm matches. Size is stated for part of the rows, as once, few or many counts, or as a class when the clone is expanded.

TGCGCCAGCAGTGAAGGGGGCGCGGGGGAGACCCAGTACTTC,CASSEGGAGETQYF,TRBV10-1,-,-,TRBJ2-5
TGTGCCAGCAGTTTCGGGGGAACAGGCACCGGGGAGCTGTTTTTT,CASSFGGTGTGELFF,TRBV28,-,-,TRBJ2-2
TGTGCCAGCAGTACCCCGGGACAGTACAATGAGCAGTTCTTC,CASSTPGQYNEQFF,TRBV6-1,TRBD1,-,TRBJ2-1
TGTGCCAGCAATTCTGACTGGAGCTCCTACAATGAGCAGTTCTTC,CASNSDWSSYNEQFF,TRBV2,-,-,TRBJ2-1
TGTGCCAGCAGCCCTCGTTCTAGCGGGACCTTTGATACGCAGTATTTT,CASSPRSSGTFDTQYF,TRBV9,TRBD2,-,TRBJ2-3
TGCAGCGCGTTGGGGGGGAGGACTAGCGGAAACGAGCAGTACTTC,CSALGGRTSGNEQYF,TRBV29-1,TRBD2,-,TRBJ2-7
TGTGCCAGCAGCTTAAGCCTAGCGTCTACCGGGGAGCTGTTTTTT,CASSLSLASTGELFF,TRBV5-8,-,-,TRBJ2-2
TGTGCCAGCAGCCCAGGGGACAGGAAACTGTTTTTT,CASSPGDRKLFF,TRBV7-9,TRBD1,few,TRBJ1-4
TGTGCCAGCAGCGTAGCGGCCCAGGGGGCTCCGTCTGGCTACACCTTC,CASSVAAQGAPSGYTF,TRBV9,TRBD1,-,TRBJ1-2
TGTGCCTGGAGTGACTTTACAGGGTTTAGCACAGATACGCAGTATTTT,CAWSDFTGFSTDTQYF,TRBV30,-,-,TRBJ2-3
TGTGCCAGCAATGAACAGGGGAGGAGCTATGGCTACACCTTC,CASNEQGRSYGYTF,TRBV6-5,TRBD1,-,TRBJ1-2
TGTGCCAGCGTACAGGGTAGGACTGGAAACACCATATATTTT,CASVQGRTGNTIYF,TRBV2,-,few,TRBJ1-3
TGCGCCAGCAGTCACCCCGGGGACAGGGAGACCACAGATACGCAGTATTTT,CASSHPGDRETTDTQYF,TRBV23-1,TRBD1,-,TRBJ2-3
TGTGCCAGCGGGGAACCCCTAGCGGGACGGTTCTTC,CASGEPLAGRFF,TRBV2,TRBD2,-,TRBJ2-1
TGTGCCAGTAGGCCGACAGATAGGAATGAAAAACTGTTTTTT,CASRPTDRNEKLFF,TRBV19,-,-,TRBJ1-4
TGTGCCAGCAGTTACTCGCCGGTCCCCAATCAGCCCCAGCATTTT,CASSYSPVPNQPQHF,TRBV6-6,-,-,TRBJ1-5
TGTGCCAGCACCCCGGGACAGGGGTCAAATGAAAAACTGTTTTTT,CASTPGQGSNEKLFF,TRBV2,TRBD1,-,TRBJ1-4
TGTGCCAGTAGTATTCAGGGGGGCGGTCTAGGACCCTACAATGAGCAGTTCTTC,CASSIQGGGLGPYNEQFF,TRBV19,-,-,TRBJ2-1
TGTGCCAGTAGTTCTCCAGGCAAAAACTATGGCTACACCTTC,CASSSPGKNYGYTF,TRBV19,-,-,TRBJ1-2
TGTGCCAGCAGCTTAGGAGGTAGCGGGAGAAAGACCCAGTACTTC,CASSLGGSGRKTQYF,TRBV7-2,TRBD2,few,TRBJ2-5
TGTGCCAGCAGTGAGAGACTAGCGGGAGCGAGCTCCTACAATGAGCAGTTCTTC,CASSERLAGASSYNEQFF,TRBV25-1,TRBD2,-,TRBJ2-1
TGTGCCAGCAGTTTATTAGCCCGCTCCTACAATGAGCAGTTCTTC,CASSLLARSYNEQFF,TRBV27,-,-,TRBJ2-1
TGTGCCAGCAGTGGGGGCGGGAGGGCCTCCTACGAGCAGTACTTC,CASSGGGRASYEQYF,TRBV9,TRBD2,-,TRBJ2-7
TGTGCCAGCAGCTTAGAGGGTATGGGTCAGCCCCAGCATTTT,CASSLEGMGQPQHF,TRBV5-4,-,once,TRBJ1-5
TGTGCCAGGGACCTAGCGGTGAGGAACACCGGGGAGCTGTTTTTT,CARDLAVRNTGELFF,TRBV5-3,TRBD2,-,TRBJ2-2
TGCGCCAGCAGCCAAGACCTAGTGGGCGGGACGACCTACGAGCAGTACTTC,CASSQDLVGGTTYEQYF,TRBV4-3,-,-,TRBJ2-7
TGCGCCAGCAGTGAGTACCGGGACAGGGGCCACGAGCAGTACTTC,CASSEYRDRGHEQYF,TRBV10-2,TRBD1,few,TRBJ2-7
TGTGCCAGTAGTGCGGGACTAGTTGGCAATGAGCAGTTCTTC,CASSAGLVGNEQFF,TRBV19,TRBD2,-,TRBJ2-1
TGTGCCAGCAGAGACTGGGTCTACGAGCAGTACTTC,CASRDWVYEQYF,TRBV11-2,-,-,TRBJ2-7
TGTGCCAGCAGCACCAGACAGGGGGCAAGCGAGCAGTACTTC,CASSTRQGASEQYF,TRBV21-1,-,-,TRBJ2-7
TGTGCCAGCAGCGTAGGGGACTTGTCTACGCAGTATTTT,CASSVGDLSTQYF,TRBV9,-,few,TRBJ2-3
TGTGCCAGCAGCTTAGTCCAGGGAGGTGAAAAACTGTTTTTT,CASSLVQGGEKLFF,TRBV7-2,-,once,TRBJ1-4
TGTGCCAGCAGCAATAACAGGGGCAAAGAGACCCAGTACTTC,CASSNNRGKETQYF,TRBV7-9,TRBD1,-,TRBJ2-5
TGTGCCAGTAGTATCCAGGGGGTTCGGAATCAGCCCCAGCATTTT,CASSIQGVRNQPQHF,TRBV19,TRBD1,-,TRBJ1-5
TGTGCCAGCAGCGAGTACGCTCGTTGGTACGAGCAGTACTTC,CASSEYARWYEQYF,TRBV14,-,few,TRBJ2-7
TGTGCCAGTAGTAAAATAGCGGGATCTCGGAGAAGTACGCAGTATTTT,CASSKIAGSRRSTQYF,TRBV19,TRBD2,once,TRBJ2-3
TGTGCCAGCAGCGTAGCGCGAGCCTACAATGAGCAGTTCTTC,CASSVARAYNEQFF,TRBV9,-,few,TRBJ2-1
TGCGCCAGCAGCTCCGCTCACTTGAGTGACGAGCAGTACTTC,CASSSAHLSDEQYF,TRBV4-1,-,-,TRBJ2-7
TGTGCCAGCAGCGTCGCGGGCGGGCTGAGCTCTGGAAACACCATATATTTT,CASSVAGGLSSGNTIYF,TRBV9,-,once,TRBJ1-3
TGTGCCAGCTCGGGGACAGGAAACTACGAGCAGTACTTC,CASSGTGNYEQYF,TRBV28,TRBD1,once,TRBJ2-7
TGTGCCAGCAGCCCAACGACAGGTCTCTATGGCTACACCTTC,CASSPTTGLYGYTF,TRBV7-9,-,-,TRBJ1-2
TGTGCCAGCAGTCCGGACGGCGGGCTCCCCGGGGAGCTGTTTTTT,CASSPDGGLPGELFF,TRBV6-5,-,-,TRBJ2-2
TGTGCCAGCGCACGTGCAGGGGGGAACAATGAGCAGTTCTTC,CASARAGGNNEQFF,TRBV18,-,-,TRBJ2-1
TGCGCCAGCAGCTTGGAGGACAGGGACACTGAAGCTTTCTTT,CASSLEDRDTEAFF,TRBV5-1,TRBD1,-,TRBJ1-1
TGTGCCAGCAGCTTGGGCCCCTTAGTCAATGAGCAGTTCTTC,CASSLGPLVNEQFF,TRBV5-4,-,-,TRBJ2-1
TGTGCCAGCAGCTTAAGACAGGGCTACGACGGGCAGTACTTC,CASSLRQGYDGQYF,TRBV13,TRBD1,-,TRBJ2-7
TGCAGCGTTTCTGGACAGGGATTCTCCTACGAGCAGTACTTC,CSVSGQGFSYEQYF,TRBV29-1,TRBD1,-,TRBJ2-7
TGCGCCAGCAGCCAAGATAGGTGGGGGGGGCCCAACCAAGAGACCCAGTACTTC,CASSQDRWGGPNQETQYF,TRBV4-3,-,-,TRBJ2-5
TGTGCCAGCAGTTACGGGGACAGACTCGGAAACACCATATATTTT,CASSYGDRLGNTIYF,TRBV6-5,TRBD1,-,TRBJ1-3
TGCAGCGCCCGACGGGGCACTGAAGCTTTCTTT,CSARRGTEAFF,TRBV29-1,-,-,TRBJ1-1
TGTGCCAGCAGCCGCAAGAGACTAAGGGAGGCAGATACGCAGTATTTT,CASSRKRLREADTQYF,TRBV7-9,-,-,TRBJ2-3
TGTGCCAGCACCCAGGCGGGATGGAACACTGAAGCTTTCTTT,CASTQAGWNTEAFF,TRBV7-9,-,-,TRBJ1-1
TGTGCCAGCAGCCGACTAACTAGCGGGGGGGCTCAGACCGGGGAGCTGTTTTTT,CASSRLTSGGAQTGELFF,TRBV7-9,TRBD2,-,TRBJ2-2
TGTGCCAGTACCCGACAGGGTGACACAGATACGCAGTATTTT,CASTRQGDTDTQYF,TRBV19,TRBD1,-,TRBJ2-3
TGTGCCTGGAGTAGAGCGGGGGGCACTCTTTCCTACGAGCAGTACTTC,CAWSRAGGTLSYEQYF,TRBV30,TRBD2,-,TRBJ2-7